The present T cell receptor (beta chain) was sequenced within a study of blood T cell repertoires in COVID-19. Turning to the study itself: The origin of the acute and convalescent COVID-19 samples was the United States, Italy and Spain. In each case, the material was cDNA or gDNA derived from T cells, B-cell-depleted T cells, or PBMCs.

Original methodology: Amplification from reference gene primers served as the basis for estimated nucleated cell counts. Clones were read by immunoSEQ multiplex PCR, and TCRdb kept only the in-frame ones, dropping some. That table is the source of V, J and clone size, and D and trimming were worked out from the DNA. The profile shows about 230,000 clones, around 83% of them singletons. After removal of 5 bases from V and 5 bases from J, the junction contained 10 bases not matched to a gene. This CDR3 has 15 residues. Germline V gene lookup returns CDR1 SGHRS and CDR2 YFSETQ. The TCR comes from a woman aged 45 to 65 with acute or convalescent COVID-19. This chain links TRBV5-1 with TRBJ2-4, with 7 bases aligning to TRBD1. Sequencing was carried out using peripheral blood. CDR3 loop: CASREDRVFENIQYF. CDR3 bases: TGCGCCAGCAGAGAAGACAGGGTTTTTGAAAACATTCAGTACTTC.